This T cell receptor (beta chain) was captured by sequencing in a study of T-cell reconstitution after alpha-beta-depleted transplantation in children. Unique molecular identifiers were built into the TCRbeta library. MiXCR was run by TCRdb on the PCR reads, yielding one entry per CDR3 protein. The sample includes fewer than 400,000 distinct CDR3 sequences, about a fifth seen only once; the top ten take approximately 3.8%. Trimming removed 10 bases from V and 6 bases from J; junction bases left unmatched: 9. This CDR3 contains 13 residues. Germline V gives CDR1 ENHRY, CDR2 SYGVKD. The TCR was taken from a human donor who donated a stem cell graft to a child with acute myeloid leukemia. The chain combines TRBV10-3 with TRBJ2-7, with 10 bases aligning to TRBD2. The sample in question was PBMCs from the stem cell graft donor, obtained from the stem cell graft. CDR3 protein: CATSLLAGPEQYF. DNA for the CDR3: TGTGCCACCAGCCTACTAGCGGGGCCCGAGCAGTACTTC.